This TCR beta chain was captured by sequencing in a study of shared clonotypes between healthy human individuals. At the level of the study: Researchers assigned three CD4 naive, three CD4 memory, two CD8 naive and one CD8 memory plate to each donor.

Germline-derived CDR1 and CDR2 are SGHTA and FQGNSA. The CDR3 contains 14 residues. J gave up 5 bases and V 6 bases, and 8 bases lay outside the gene matches. Points from the study as a whole: It was expected that sequencing depth would affect clonotype sharing among donors.

Comments on this clone: Its antigen is as yet unknown.

Per the original data handling: Junction-only sequences without quality scores were provided by ImmunoSEQ, so filtering was different. Assay: immunoSEQ multiplex PCR; the TCRdb copy retains only in-frame clones and omits some. V and J calls and clone size are given by that table; D and trimming were obtained from the DNA. Among 2 million to 2.5 million clones, 95% were seen once, and the ten largest hold less than 0.15%. CD45RA+ naive and CD45RA-negative memory subsets were separated from CD4+ cells. This receptor was identified in a man aged 18 to 30 in good health. Sample: naive CD4+ T cells sorted from blood. Sample subset: CD45RA+ positively selected. The chain has TRBV7-2 and TRBJ2-5; 8 bases line up with TRBD1. CDR3 sequence (DNA): TGTGCCAGCAGTTTCAGGGGGCAGATGGAGACCCAGTACTTC. Translating gives CASSFRGQMETQYF.